This T cell receptor beta chain was identified in a study of cytomegalovirus exposure and HLA in healthy donors. The PCR made use of 60 Vbeta and 13 Jbeta primers. Sequenced by immunoSEQ multiplex PCR; TCRdb stores in-frame clones only, minus some. The sample carries tens of thousands of clones, about 73% recorded once. J was trimmed by 2 bases and V by 4 bases; bases with no gene match: 7. The CDR3 has 16 residues. Germline CDR1 and CDR2: SGHTA and FQGTGA. The clonotype originates from a woman aged 25 to 39 in good health and CMV-seronegative. The chain recombines TRBV7-3 with TRBJ2-3; 9 nucleotides agree with TRBD2. The source material was PBMCs. The chain's CDR3 is CASSSHPSGATDTQYF. The CDR3 nucleotides read TGTGCCAGCAGCTCCCATCCTAGCGGGGCCACAGATACGCAGTATTTT.